Below, 29 T cell receptor gamma chains from the same sample are listed, as sequenced in a study of γδ T cells in repeated Plasmodium falciparum infection. Bulk repertoires came from Vgamma9/Vdelta2+ or Vdelta2-negative gammadelta T cells flow-sorted from PBMC. TCRdb reanalysed the multiplex PCR reads with CATT. Among 25,000 to 35,000 gamma-chain clones listed, around 1.4% were seen once. Sequences were obtained from gamma-delta T cells from blood. The source of these receptors is a pool of human donors (malaria-infected and uninfected, not separated).

This clone showed up just a few times. The protein that TCRdb holds for this DNA derives from a much larger clone and differs from the translated DNA at residue 8, which likely indicates a read error; the protein shown here is translated from the DNA. The gene calls are TRGV4 and TRGJ1 or TRGJ2. As TCRdb names no J gene, one was assigned here on the basis of a DNA match to germline. The CDR3 extends over 11 amino acids. The trim removed 4 bases at V and 12 bases at J, leaving 9 bases unmatched. The germline gives CDR1 EGSTGY, CDR2 YDSYTSSV. This CDR3 reads CATWDYNRKLF. The CDR3 coding sequence is TGTGCCACCTGGGACTACAATAGGAAACTCTTT.

This clone showed up many times. TCRdb has a much larger clone's protein, which differs at residue 8 from the translation of this DNA, likely because of a read error; what is shown is the protein translated from the DNA. The chain links TRGV9 to TRGJ1 or TRGJ2. TCRdb leaves out the J gene; it was filled in here by matching the DNA to germline. Unmatched junction bases numbered 6, after V lost 1 base and J lost 3 bases. This CDR3 comprises 14 residues. Germline V CDR1 and CDR2: GITISATS, ISYDGTV (reference sequence). The CDR3 spells CALWEVVGYYKKLF. In DNA, the CDR3 is TGTGCCTTGTGGGAGGTAGTGGGTTATTATAAGAAACTCTTT.

In its sample, this clone was seen many times. For this DNA, TCRdb reports the protein of a much larger clone, which diverges at residue 6, most likely from a read error; the protein presented here is translated directly from the DNA. The rearrangement links TRGV9 to TRGJ1 or TRGJ2. The J gene is not listed in TCRdb, so it was assigned here from a DNA match to germline. The CDR3 is 17 residues long. From germline, CDR1 is GITISATS and CDR2 ISYDGTV (reference sequence). Trimming removed 7 bases from V and 0 bases from J; junction bases left unmatched: 18. CDR3 DNA: TGTGCCTTGTGTCTCCGCAACCGACAACCGAATTATTATAAGAAACTCTTT. It specifies CALCLRNRQPNYYKKLF.

This clone was seen ten or more times. DNA and listed protein disagree at residue 6, so the protein shown here was translated from the DNA. The chain is built from TRGV8 and TRGJP2. This CDR3 is 11 amino acids long. In germline, CDR1 is VENAVY, CDR2 YDSYNSRV. The junction had 1 base not matched to a gene; V was cut back by 3 bases and J by 9 bases. The CDR3 spells CATWDHWIKTF. The DNA for the CDR3 is TGTGCCACCTGGGATCATTGGATCAAGACGTTT.

This clone was seen repeatedly, ten times or more. A read error likely explains why the TCRdb protein, taken from a much larger clone, differs from this DNA's translation at residue 5; the protein shown is translated from the DNA. This chain links TRGV4 with TRGJ1 or TRGJ2. The J gene, absent from TCRdb, was called here by matching the DNA to germline. CDR3 length: 13 residues. Looked up from germline, CDR1 is EGSTGY and CDR2 is YDSYTSSV. Germline trimming cut 5 bases from V and 6 bases from J; bases unmatched to any gene: 10. The CDR3 DNA sequence: TGTGCCACCTGGGGTGGACCCCCTTATAAGAAACTCTTT. Protein: CATWGGPPYKKLF.

This clone was seen only a few times. This DNA translates differently at residue 9 from the TCRdb protein, which is that of a much larger clone; a read error is likely, and the protein shown is the DNA's own translation. As DNA, the CDR3 is TGTGCCACCTGGGAAGGCGATTGGGTCAAGACGTTT. It translates to CATWEGDWVKTF. The V and J genes are TRGV2 and TRGJP2. The J gene is absent in TCRdb and was assigned here via DNA matching to germline. The germline V gene encodes CDR1 EGSNGY and CDR2 YDSYNSKV. This CDR3 is built from 12 residues.

This clone was seen repeatedly, ten times or more. The sample has other DNA sequences that encode this CDR3 too. The chain links TRGV9 to TRGJP. The ends lost 2 bases at V and 6 bases at J; junction bases unmatched: 7. The V gene's germline CDR1 is GITISATS and CDR2 ISYDGTV (reference sequence). The CDR3 is made up of 17 amino acids. CDR3 loop: CALWEATLELGKKIKVF. The CDR3, as DNA: TGTGCCTTGTGGGAGGCAACTTTAGAGTTGGGCAAAAAAATCAAGGTATTT.

As concerns this clone: Possible read error: a much larger clone is one base away. The chain links TRGV4 to TRGJ1 or TRGJ2. Germline V lookup: CDR1 EGSTGY, CDR2 YDSYTSSV. This CDR3 is built from 14 residues. V was pared by 3 bases and J by 3 bases, with 8 bases of the junction left unmatched. CDR3 amino acids: CATWDSGGYYKKLF. Here the CDR3 DNA reads TGTGCCACCTGGGATTCGGGGGGTTATTATAAGAAACTCTTT.

This clone appeared many times. TCRdb pairs this DNA with a much larger clone's protein that differs at residue 5, likely a read error; the protein shown was translated from the DNA. This chain's CDR3 is CATWVGRRGSDWIKTF. CDR3 DNA: TGTGCCACCTGGGTCGGGCGTAGAGGTAGTGATTGGATCAAGACGTTT. V usage is TRGV2 and J usage is TRGJP2. From germline, CDR1 is EGSNGY and CDR2 YDSYNSKV. CDR3 length: 16 residues.

This clone has a handful of counts. A far larger clone is one nucleotide away, so this likely arose from a read error. Other DNA sequences in this sample translate to the same CDR3. V gene assignment gives TRGV9, but the J gene was left uncalled. The CDR3 is 12 amino acids. Looked up from germline, CDR1 is GITISATS and CDR2 is ISYDGTV (reference sequence). The CDR3 bases are TGTGCCTTGTGGGAGGTGAGTGGGAAGAAGCTCTTT. Encoded protein: CALWEVSGKKLF.

This clone was seen repeatedly, ten times or more. The amino acid sequence in TCRdb belongs to a much larger clone and departs from this DNA's translation at residue 16, likely a sequencing read error; the sequence shown is translated from the DNA. TRGV9 is the V gene, and the J gene was not called. CDR1 is GITISATS, CDR2 ISYDGTV, per germline (reference sequence). This CDR3 comprises 18 residues. For the CDR3, the DNA is TGTGCCTTGTGGGAGGCGGGCCCTCAAGAGTTGGGCAAAAAAATCGAGGTATTT. Residues: CALWEAGPQELGKKIEVF.

This clone has a count of ten or more. CDR3 nucleotides: TGTGCCACCTGGGACGGGTTTCGAACTCCGATTTATTATAAGAAACTCTTT. It yields the protein CATWDGFRTPIYYKKLF. The chain uses TRGV2 and TRGJ1 or TRGJ2. The CDR3 sequence is 17 residues long. Losses at the gene ends were 0 bases for V and 3 bases for J; bases not matched to a gene: 14. Looked up from germline, CDR1 is EGSNGY and CDR2 is YDSYNSKV.

This clone has only a few counts. A read error likely explains this, since a far larger clone differs by one base. The sample contains more than one DNA sequence encoding this CDR3. The chain employs TRGV9 and TRGJP1. The J gene, missing from TCRdb, was assigned here through DNA to germline matching. CDR3 size: 14 residues. The J segment lost 8 bases and the V segment lost 1 base, leaving 7 bases of the junction unmatched. Germline values: CDR1 GITISATS, CDR2 ISYDGTV (reference sequence). The CDR3 bases are TGTGCCTTGTGGGAGGTACGGGGGGGTTGGTTCAAGATATTT. As protein: CALWEVRGGWFKIF.

This clone qualifies as medium-sized. Different DNA sequences within this sample yield the same CDR3. The rearrangement joins TRGV9 to TRGJP. The germline gives CDR1 GITISATS, CDR2 ISYDGTV (reference sequence). This CDR3 spans 16 amino acids. V was pared by 3 bases and J by 4 bases, with 3 bases of the junction left unmatched. CDR3 nucleotide sequence: TGTGCCTTGTGGGAGTCACAAGAGTTGGGCAAAAAAATCAAGGTATTT. Its translation is CALWESQELGKKIKVF.

This clone appeared many times. This probably arose from a read error, given a far larger clone one base away. The same CDR3 is also encoded by other DNA sequences in this sample. The genes are TRGV9 and TRGJP. TCRdb gives no J gene; it was assigned here by matching the DNA to germline. Germline values: CDR1 GITISATS, CDR2 ISYDGTV (reference sequence). The CDR3 sequence is 20 residues long. The CDR3 DNA reads TGTGCATTGTGGGAGGTCCCAACCTGGGAGAAAGAGTTGGGCAAAAAAATCAAGGTATTT. Amino acid sequence: CALWEVPTWEKELGKKIKVF.

Turning to this clone: The protein recorded in TCRdb matches a much larger clone and deviates from this DNA's translation at residue 5, suggesting a read error; the protein here is obtained by translating the DNA. The chain employs TRGV4 and TRGJ1 or TRGJ2. Germline matching of the DNA provided the J gene here, since TCRdb leaves it blank. Germline-derived CDR1 and CDR2 are EGSTGY and YDSYTSSV. V gave up 5 bases and J gave up 2 bases; unmatched junction bases: 9. CDR3 size: 14 residues. The CDR3 here is CATWGGLDYYKKLF. CDR3 DNA sequence: TGTGCCACCTGGGGTGGCTTAGATTATTATAAGAAACTCTTT.

This clone was detected many times. The protein TCRdb lists belongs to a much larger clone and differs from this DNA's translation at residue 5, which points to a read error; the protein shown is made from the DNA. The rearrangement joins TRGV3 to TRGJ1 or TRGJ2. The J gene, absent from TCRdb, was called here by matching the DNA to germline. This CDR3 spans 12 amino acids. The germline V gene encodes CDR1 VTNTFY and CDR2 YDVSTARD (reference sequence). V lost 6 bases, J lost 7 bases, and 9 bases stayed unmatched. The CDR3 DNA follows: TGTGCCACCTGGAACGGTCCCTATAAGAAACTCTTT. It codes for CATWNGPYKKLF.

This clone was seen at least ten times. This chain links TRGV4 with TRGJ1 or TRGJ2. CDR3 length: 16 amino acids. Germline V gene lookup returns CDR1 EGSTGY and CDR2 YDSYTSSV. Germline trimming cut 4 bases from V and 0 bases from J; bases unmatched to any gene: 12. CDR3 sequence (DNA): TGTGCCACCTGGGACCCACCTAATTCGAATTATTATAAGAAACTCTTT. This encodes CATWDPPNSNYYKKLF.

There are many counts of this clone. The CDR3 DNA is TGTGCCTTGTGGGAGGTGTGTTTCGGTTATTATAAGAAACTCTTT. Its translation: CALWEVCFGYYKKLF. The rearrangement links TRGV9 to TRGJ1 or TRGJ2. From germline, CDR1 is GITISATS and CDR2 ISYDGTV (reference sequence). The CDR3 is 15 amino acids. The trim removed 0 bases at V and 3 bases at J, leaving 8 bases unmatched.

This clone was counted ten times or more. The protein TCRdb gives is from a much larger clone and does not agree with this DNA's translation at residue 3, likely a read error; the protein shown here comes from the DNA. This chain joins TRGV9 and TRGJ1 or TRGJ2. The J gene, missing from TCRdb, was assigned here through DNA to germline matching. This CDR3 spans 12 amino acids. Germline V gene lookup returns CDR1 GITISATS and CDR2 ISYDGTV (reference sequence). The CDR3 reads CASWEAGYKKLF. The CDR3 bases are TGTGCCTCGTGGGAGGCGGGGTATAAGAAACTCTTT.

In this sample, this clone turned up many times. The chain employs TRGV5 and TRGJ1 or TRGJ2. The CDR3 consists of 15 residues. CDR1 is VINAFY, CDR2 YDVSNSKD, per germline. Germline trimming cut 5 bases from V and 3 bases from J; bases unmatched to any gene: 13. The CDR3 coding sequence is TGTGCCACCTGGGCCCTTTTACCGGCTTATTATAAGAAACTCTTT. Residues: CATWALLPAYYKKLF.

This clone was detected ten times or more. For this DNA, TCRdb reports the protein of a much larger clone, which diverges at residue 8, most likely from a read error; the protein presented here is translated directly from the DNA. The chain couples TRGV2 to TRGJ1 or TRGJ2. Germline-derived CDR1 and CDR2 are EGSNGY and YDSYNSKV. Losses at the gene ends were 0 bases for V and 6 bases for J; bases not matched to a gene: 5. The CDR3 has 13 amino acids. The CDR3, as DNA: TGTGCCACCTGGGACGGGCAAACTTATAAGAAACTCTTT. The encoded protein is CATWDGQTYKKLF.

This clone was seen a handful of times. This DNA translates differently at residue 4 from the TCRdb protein, which is that of a much larger clone; a read error is likely, and the protein shown is the DNA's own translation. Different DNA sequences within this sample yield the same CDR3. The V and J genes are TRGV8 and TRGJ1 or TRGJ2. As TCRdb names no J gene, one was assigned here on the basis of a DNA match to germline. CDR3 length: 13 amino acids. CDR1 and CDR2 from the germline V gene are VENAVY and YDSYNSRV. Here the CDR3 DNA reads TGTGCCACCCGGGAGCAGGATTATTATAAGAAACTCTTT. Protein sequence: CATREQDYYKKLF.

This clone is classed as medium-sized. The chain combines TRGV4 with TRGJ1 or TRGJ2. The germline CDR1 and CDR2 sequences are EGSTGY and YDSYTSSV. The CDR3 consists of 14 residues. The V gene end was trimmed by 2 bases and the J gene end by 0 bases; junction bases not matched to a gene: 4. The CDR3, as DNA: TGTGCCACCTGGGATGTCCCGAATTATTATAAGAAACTCTTT. Encoded protein: CATWDVPNYYKKLF.

Concerning this clone itself: TCRdb attributes to this sequence the protein of a much larger clone, which differs from the DNA translation at residue 5; a read error is likely, and the protein displayed is translated from the DNA. CDR3 sequence (DNA): TGTGCCTTGTGGGGGGTGCTAGTGGATTATAAGAAACTCTTT. Translated, it gives CALWGVLVDYKKLF. The gene calls are TRGV9 and TRGJ1 or TRGJ2. Because TCRdb records no J gene, it was assigned here through a match of the DNA to germline. CDR3 length: 14 residues. Germline V gene sequence: CDR1 GITISATS, CDR2 ISYDGTV (reference sequence).

On this clone: Translating this DNA gives a protein that differs at residue 11 from the TCRdb one, which belongs to a much larger clone; a read error is likely, and the protein shown is this translation. The chain couples TRGV9 to TRGJP. No J gene was available from TCRdb, and it was assigned here by a germline match of the DNA. Germline-derived CDR1 and CDR2 are GITISATS and ISYDGTV (reference sequence). CDR3 length: 18 amino acids. CDR3 sequence: CALWEVPSQESGKKIKVF. The CDR3 nucleotides are TGTGCCTTGTGGGAGGTACCCTCGCAAGAGTCGGGCAAAAAAATCAAGGTATTT.

This clone showed up many times. The protein held in TCRdb is that of a much larger clone and does not match this DNA's translation at residue 11, likely because of a read error; the protein shown is translated from the DNA. The J gene has no call, while the V gene is TRGV3. This CDR3 region has 13 residues. Per germline, CDR1 VTNTFY and CDR2 YDVSTARD (reference sequence). The CDR3: CATWDRGYYKRLF. The CDR3 DNA follows: TGTGCCACCTGGGACAGGGGTTATTATAAGAGACTCTTT.

Worth noting for this clone: A read error likely explains why the TCRdb protein, taken from a much larger clone, differs from this DNA's translation at residue 9; the protein shown is translated from the DNA. The chain employs TRGV2 and TRGJP2. TCRdb gives no J gene; it was assigned here by matching the DNA to germline. CDR1 and CDR2 (germline): EGSNGY, YDSYNSKV. This CDR3 spans 13 amino acids. CDR3 DNA sequence: TGTGCCACCTTTCGATTAAGTGATGGGATCAAGACGTTT. Its protein product is CATFRLSDGIKTF.

Notes on this clone: TCRdb attributes to this sequence the protein of a much larger clone, which differs from the DNA translation at residue 11; a read error is likely, and the protein displayed is translated from the DNA. The V gene is given as TRGV9, and no J gene call is available. Germline CDR1 GITISATS, CDR2 ISYDGTV (reference sequence). This CDR3 is built from 13 residues. The CDR3 bases are TGTGCCTTGTGGGAGGTCTGTGGGGGCGGGACACTCTTT. Encoded protein: CALWEVCGGGTLF.